A selection of T cell receptor beta chains follows, all from one sample in a study of breast tumors, draining lymph nodes, adjacent tissues. Using its own MiXCR run on the multiplex PCR reads, TCRdb lists one record per CDR3 protein. Here the sample spans roughly 130,000 distinct CDR3 sequences, approximately 32% being singletons. The sequenced material came from axillary lymph node tissue. The receptors come from a female donor with breast cancer. Some clones in this sample may be carry-over from other donors' samples. CDR3s include the opening cysteine and the closing phenylalanine or tryptophan. Some rows mark clone size as missing; the rest say once, few, many or name a class of expanded clone.

>TRBJ2-1|TRBV7-9|-
CASSSTGSHNNEQLF
>TRBJ2-1|TRBV9|-
CASSQRGILNNEQFF
>TRBJ1-3|TRBV6-6|many
CASSSPDRGVSGNTIYF
>TRBJ1-3|TRBV7-6|many
CASSVKPGQGPGNTIYF
>TRBJ1-4|TRBV6-1|many
CASSLTVTNEKLFF
>TRBJ2-1|TRBV28|many
CASRPRLAGGPNEQFF
>TRBJ2-5|TRBV7-7|many
CASSPRAGETQYF
>TRBJ2-5|TRBV5-1|many
CASSAAGQQETQYF
>TRBJ2-3|TRBV19|many
CASSINREGDTQYF
>TRBJ2-5|TRBV5-1|many
CASSLGQGYVETQYF
>TRBJ2-3|TRBV30|-
CAWSVFSGTRDSTDTQYF
>TRBJ2-3|TRBV7-9|many
CASSLMVRGTDTQYF
>TRBJ2-3|TRBV6-5|many
CASSYMDTQYF
>TRBJ1-5|TRBV7-2|many
CASSRLQGAGQPQHF
>TRBJ2-7|TRBV28|once
CASRGTSGPYEQYF
>TRBJ2-3|TRBV19|many
CASSNPGQGTDTQYF
>TRBJ1-2|TRBV7-9|many
CASSINRIYNYGYTF
>TRBJ1-6|TRBV30|many
CAWARLDNSPLHF
>TRBJ1-6|TRBV7-6|-
CACSLASRTGATPPLHF
>TRBJ2-7|TRBV2|-
CASRRANYEQYF
>TRBJ1-2|TRBV6-1|-
CASSQHQGNYGYTF
>TRBJ1-2|TRBV4-3|many
CASSQEADEAYGYTF
>TRBJ2-5|TRBV12-3/TRBV12-4|many
CASSFEQGLGETQYF
>TRBJ1-4|TRBV4-3|many
CASSSWRSEKLFF
>TRBJ2-7|TRBV5-1|-
CASSPGQGAQEQYF
>TRBJ2-5|TRBV11-3|many
CASSSHRDGETQYF
>TRBJ2-6|TRBV12-3/TRBV12-4|many
CASTRWGVTGNSGANVLTF
>TRBJ1-5|TRBV12-3/TRBV12-4|many
CASSFGINQPQHF
>TRBJ2-1|TRBV20-1|-
CSAHDTVKQFF
>TRBJ1-5|TRBV4-1|many
CASSQTFGGIQPQHF
>TRBJ1-5|TRBV18|many
CASSPGQGRGSNQPQHF
>TRBJ1-5|TRBV4-3|many
CASRQDKAGTQPQHF
>TRBJ2-5|TRBV9|many
CASSAGGPQETQYF
>TRBJ1-4|TRBV15|many
CATSRVRGATNEKLFF
>TRBJ2-6|TRBV20-1|-
CSAYTLTF
>TRBJ2-3|TRBV20-1|-
CSARDLRRGAQDIDAQYF
>TRBJ1-1|TRBV7-2|few
CASSLGPTAVAFF
>TRBJ1-2|TRBV28|few
CASSLPPGQGYGYTF
>TRBJ2-5|TRBV5-6|many
CASSHTVTRGVQETQYF
>TRBJ2-1|TRBV19|many
CASSIGLAPYNEQFF